Presented here are 8 T cell receptor beta chains from one specimen sequenced in a study of tumor and adjacent non-tumor tissue in lung cancer. Three rounds of nested PCR, following a modified ARM-PCR protocol, produced the TCRbeta library. Each CDR3 protein is one row after TCRdb ran MiXCR on the multiplex PCR reads. The sample lists under 95,000 distinct CDR3 sequences, about 61% occurring once. This sample's RNA came from whole unsorted tissue. Material: lung tumor tissue. Every receptor here comes from a man between 65 and 85 years old with non-small cell lung cancer.

Regarding this clonotype: Just one base apart from a much larger clone, this may be a read error. This chain uses TRBV6-6 with TRBJ1-3, with 7 bases fitting TRBD1. Germline CDR1 MNHNY, CDR2 SVGAGI (reference sequence). CDR3 length: 15 residues. CDR3 amino acids: CASSQQGRSGNTMYF. The CDR3 nucleotides are TGTGCCAGCAGCCAACAGGGGCGCTCTGGAAACACCATGTATTTT.

Note on this clonotype: Since a much larger clone is just one base distant, this may be a read error. Lacking the conserved final phenylalanine or tryptophan, this CDR3 likely reflects a read error. The chain has TRBV29-1 and TRBJ1-2; D unclear. The CDR3 extends over 12 amino acids. CDR1 is SQVTM, CDR2 ANQGSEA, per germline. V was clipped by 5 bases and J by 1 base, with 8 bases between them. The CDR3 here is CSVRWDNYGYTS. Here the CDR3 DNA reads TGCAGCGTTAGGTGGGATAACTATGGCTACACCTCC.

This clonotype was observed at least ten times. This chain uses TRBV29-1 with TRBJ1-2; perhaps TRBD1 as D (6 bases). The CDR3 is 15 amino acids. The germline V gene encodes CDR1 SQVTM and CDR2 ANQGSEA. With 1 base removed from V and 4 bases from J, the gap between germline ends came to 16 bases. In nucleotides, the CDR3 is TGCAGCGTTGAAGGATCCGGGGGGCAGAGCTATGGCTACACCTTC. Translated: CSVEGSGGQSYGYTF.

The V call is TRBV10-3, the J call TRBJ2-7, with no clear D. Germline V CDR1 and CDR2: ENHRY, SYGVKD. V gave up 5 bases and J gave up 4 bases, with 12 bases separating them. This CDR3 spans 13 amino acids. This CDR3 is CAISSGKVYEQYF. DNA for the CDR3: TGTGCCATCAGTAGTGGCAAAGTATACGAGCAGTACTTC.

This clonotype occurred a few times. CDR3 DNA: TGTGCCAGCACCCTAACAGGGGCGAACACCGGGGAGCTGTTTTTT. It specifies CASTLTGANTGELFF. This chain joins TRBV7-9 and TRBJ2-2; 7 bases fit TRBD1. This CDR3 has 15 amino acids. Trimming removed 7 bases from V and 0 bases from J; junction bases left unmatched: 5. The germline CDR1 and CDR2 sequences are SEHNR and FQNEAQ (reference sequence).

For this clonotype: Germline is not matched at one junction end, which may reflect a read error. The V gene is TRBV20-1, the J gene TRBJ2-4, with 7 bases fitting TRBD1. This CDR3 is 21 amino acids long. The germline V gene encodes CDR1 DFQATT and CDR2 SNEGSKA (reference sequence). CDR3 amino acids: CNAKDQGVGSTYRSQKNIQYF. The DNA for the CDR3 is TGCAATGCTAAAGACCAGGGGGTGGGATCAACTTATCGAAGCCAAAAAAACATTCAGTACTTC.

Only a few counts were recorded for this clonotype. The chain recombines TRBV18 with TRBJ2-7; weak D call: TRBD1 (5 bases). Trimming stripped 5 bases from V and 5 bases from J, with 16 bases between. Germline assignment: CDR1 KGHSH and CDR2 LQKENI. The CDR3 sequence is 14 residues long. The CDR3 DNA reads TGTGCCAGCTCAACCGCAGGGAAAGGCAACGAGCAGTACTTC. Protein: CASSTAGKGNEQYF.

This clonotype has at least ten counts. The chain carries TRBV6-1 and TRBJ1-1; 8 bases line up with TRBD1. J gave up 10 bases and V 6 bases, and 7 bases lay outside the gene matches. CDR3 length equals 12 residues. Germline CDR1 is MNHNS and CDR2 is SASEGT. The CDR3 protein is CASSLLQGGAFF. CDR3 DNA sequence: TGTGCCAGCAGCCTATTACAGGGGGGAGCTTTCTTT.